The clone carrying this T cell receptor beta chain appeared many times. Its antigen is not known. TCRdb re-called the 5' RACE reads through MiXCR, storing one row per CDR3 protein. The sample comprises some 150,000 distinct CDR3 sequences, 4.1% of which are singletons, and about 1.3% rests with the top ten. The data originate from a study of human T cells and chemical hapten exposure. Study-wide results and limits: There was no change with DPC sensitization in TCRs above 1 in 1000 frequency.

It was from unfractionated whole blood that total RNA was extracted. This CDR3 comprises 15 residues. Germline V lookup: CDR1 SGHNT, CDR2 YENEEA. The ends were cut back, 1 base at V and 9 bases at J, with 16 bases in the middle. The source of this sequence is a female donor in good health. The rearrangement uses TRBV11-3 and TRBJ2-1; D tentatively fits TRBD1 or TRBD2 (5 bases each). CDR3 loop: CASSLGQAGSGEQFF. The CDR3 DNA reads TGTGCCAGCAGCTTAGGCCAGGCAGGGAGTGGTGAGCAGTTCTTC.